The clone carrying this T cell receptor beta chain was counted once. The antigen is unknown. V dropped 0 bases and J dropped 4 bases, with 10 bases sitting between them. This CDR3 has 15 amino acids. The germline V gene encodes CDR1 LNHNV and CDR2 YYDKDF (reference sequence). The data originate from a study of T cell responses to AZD1222 COVID-19 vaccine. General study points: Clonal diversity may have been underestimated in mostly white British donors. Spike-spanning, vaccine-associated CD4 TCRs were dominant at 160-218 and 743-854. In the spike-specific TCR repertoire, nearly half reportedly target unmutated variant regions.

Assay: immunoSEQ multiplex PCR; the TCRdb copy retains only in-frame clones and omits some. The sample has under 200,000 clones, 90% seen once. The chain carries TRBV15 and TRBJ1-3; D unresolved. The TCR sequence derives from an adult in good health. Sequenced material: peripheral blood, taken on day 0 of AZD1222 vaccination. DNA for the CDR3: TGTGCCACCAGCAGAGATCTGACACTAGGAAACACCATATATTTT. It specifies CATSRDLTLGNTIYF.